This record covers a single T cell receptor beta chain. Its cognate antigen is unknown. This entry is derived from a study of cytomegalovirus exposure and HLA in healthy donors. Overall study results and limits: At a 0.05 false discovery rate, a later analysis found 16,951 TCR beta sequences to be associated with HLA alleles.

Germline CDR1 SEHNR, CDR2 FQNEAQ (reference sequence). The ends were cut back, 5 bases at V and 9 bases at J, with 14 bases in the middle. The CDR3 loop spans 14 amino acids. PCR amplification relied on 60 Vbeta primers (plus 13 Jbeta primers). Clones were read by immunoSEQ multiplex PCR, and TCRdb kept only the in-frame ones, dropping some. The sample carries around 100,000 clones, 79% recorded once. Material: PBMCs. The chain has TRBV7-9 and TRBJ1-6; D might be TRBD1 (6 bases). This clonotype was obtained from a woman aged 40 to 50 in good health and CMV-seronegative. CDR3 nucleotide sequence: TGTGCCAGCAGCCGGACAGTCGGGATTTCACCCCTCCACTTT. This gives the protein CASSRTVGISPLHF.